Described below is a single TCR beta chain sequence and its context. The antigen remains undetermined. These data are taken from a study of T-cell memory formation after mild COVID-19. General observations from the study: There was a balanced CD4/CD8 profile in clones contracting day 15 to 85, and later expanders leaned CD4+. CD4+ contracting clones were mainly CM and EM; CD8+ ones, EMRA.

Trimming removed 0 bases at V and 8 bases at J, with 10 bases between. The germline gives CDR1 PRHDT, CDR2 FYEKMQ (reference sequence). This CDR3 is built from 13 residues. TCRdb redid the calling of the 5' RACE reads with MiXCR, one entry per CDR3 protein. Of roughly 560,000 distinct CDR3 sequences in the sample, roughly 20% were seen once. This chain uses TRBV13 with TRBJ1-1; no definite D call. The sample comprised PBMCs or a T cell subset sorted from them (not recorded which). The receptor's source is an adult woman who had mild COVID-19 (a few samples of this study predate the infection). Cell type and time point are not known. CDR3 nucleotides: TGTGCCAGCAGCTTAGGAAGGTATGCCGAAGCTTTCTTT. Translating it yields CASSLGRYAEAFF.